This TCR beta chain was found in a study of metastatic and nonmetastatic thyroid tumors. Thyroid surgery took place with no prior treatment in any patient. Study-wide results and limits: Significantly greater TCR beta diversity was reportedly found in malignant thyroid tumors than in benign nodules (in blood and tumor).

Germline CDR1 and CDR2: GTSNPN and SVGIG (reference sequence). J was trimmed by 0 bases and V by 4 bases; bases with no gene match: 9. CDR3 length: 16 residues. About this clone itself: What it binds is unknown.

TCRdb re-called clones from the PCR reads using MiXCR. The table includes under 55,000 clones, approximately 19% detected once. The receptor was isolated from a female donor with papillary thyroid cancer or a benign thyroid nodule (not recorded which). Some clones in this sample may be carry-over from other donors' samples. The chain is built from TRBV30 and TRBJ2-3, with 8 bases that match TRBD2. Sample: blood. CDR3 loop: CAWIKGLAGSTDTQYF. CDR3 in DNA: TGTGCCTGGATTAAGGGTCTAGCGGGTAGCACAGATACGCAGTATTTT.